A selection of T cell receptor beta chains follows, all from one sample in a study of T cell changes during pregnancy in multiple sclerosis. The assay was immunoSEQ multiplex PCR, and TCRdb's table has in-frame clones only and misses some. The sample shows approximately 44,000 clones, 90% of them seen only once. Specimen: CD4+ T cells from peripheral blood mononuclear cells, collected before pregnancy. The receptors stem from a female donor with multiple sclerosis, enrolled in a pregnancy study. CDR3s include the opening cysteine and the closing phenylalanine or tryptophan. The D gene is left open where the match is weak. Clone size is given for some rows only: seen once, a few or many times, or a class if the clone is expanded.

V,size,D,J,CDR3,DNA
TRBV6-1,.,TRBD1,TRBJ1-4,CASTDRGGEKLFF,TGTGCCAGCACTGACAGGGGCGGAGAAAAACTGTTTTTT
TRBV5-1,.,.,TRBJ1-2,CASSGGTPHNYGYTF,TGCGCCAGCAGCGGAGGGACCCCACATAACTATGGCTACACCTTC
TRBV6-1,.,.,TRBJ1-3,CASSEARGSPGNTIYF,TGTGCCAGCAGTGAAGCGCGGGGGTCCCCTGGAAACACCATATATTTT
TRBV6-1,.,.,TRBJ2-4,CASNPGILAKNIQYF,TGTGCCAGCAACCCGGGAATCCTCGCCAAAAACATTCAGTACTTC
TRBV6-6,few,TRBD1,TRBJ1-2,CASRPTADRDGYTF,TGTGCCAGCAGACCTACCGCGGACAGGGATGGCTACACCTTC
TRBV7-3,once,.,TRBJ2-1,CASSLTSSGNEQFF,TGTGCCAGCAGCTTAACCTCATCGGGAAATGAGCAGTTCTTC
TRBV7-9,once,TRBD1,TRBJ2-7,CASSSQGESYEQYF,TGTGCCAGCAGCTCACAGGGGGAGAGCTACGAGCAGTACTTC
TRBV7-8,.,TRBD1,TRBJ1-1,CASSVATGRNTEAFF,TGTGCCAGCAGCGTAGCGACAGGGAGGAACACTGAAGCTTTCTTT
TRBV27,.,TRBD2,TRBJ2-7,CASRTSGSYEQYF,TGTGCCAGCAGGACTAGCGGCTCCTACGAGCAGTACTTC
TRBV28,.,.,TRBJ1-1,CASSLVRDYTEAFF,TGTGCCAGCAGTTTAGTCAGGGATTACACTGAAGCTTTCTTT
TRBV19,.,.,TRBJ1-3,CASTRTVGNTIYF,TGTGCCAGTACCCGGACAGTTGGAAACACCATATATTTT
TRBV29-1,.,.,TRBJ2-7,CSVVRSYEQYF,TGCAGCGTTGTCAGATCCTACGAGCAGTACTTC
TRBV28,.,TRBD1,TRBJ2-1,CASREDRTYNEQFF,TGTGCCAGCAGGGAGGACAGGACCTACAATGAGCAGTTCTTC
TRBV19,few,.,TRBJ1-2,CASLTEYYGYTF,TGTGCCAGCCTCACAGAATACTATGGCTACACCTTC
TRBV18,.,.,TRBJ2-2,CASSPPEGATGELFF,TGTGCCAGCTCACCACCCGAAGGGGCCACCGGGGAGCTGTTTTTT
TRBV2,.,TRBD1,TRBJ2-7,CASIRTGGVHEQYF,TGTGCCAGCATTCGGACAGGGGGGGTCCACGAGCAGTACTTC
TRBV18,few,TRBD1,TRBJ1-5,CASSGTDSNQPQHF,TGTGCCAGCTCTGGGACAGACAGCAATCAGCCCCAGCATTTT
TRBV21-1,.,.,TRBJ1-5,CASSKSGTGYVNQPQHF,TGTGCCAGCAGCAAAAGTGGGACAGGGTATGTGAATCAGCCCCAGCATTTT
TRBV5-1,.,TRBD2,TRBJ2-3,CASSLGRRGGWTDTQYF,TGCGCCAGCAGCTTGGGGAGGCGCGGGGGATGGACAGATACGCAGTATTTT
TRBV18,.,TRBD1,TRBJ1-2,CASSPPGTAVGGYTF,TGTGCCAGCTCACCACCGGGGACAGCCGTGGGCGGCTACACCTTC
TRBV28,.,TRBD2,TRBJ2-5,CASSRTTSGGETQYF,TGTGCCAGCAGCCGAACAACTAGCGGGGGAGAGACCCAGTACTTC
TRBV2,once,.,TRBJ1-2,CASRVQGYGYTF,TGTGCCAGCAGAGTACAGGGATATGGCTACACCTTC
TRBV27,.,.,TRBJ2-7,CASSFYTGEVYEQYF,TGTGCCAGCAGTTTTTATACGGGGGAGGTATACGAGCAGTACTTC
TRBV6-5,.,.,TRBJ2-1,CASSYRGISYNEQFF,TGTGCCAGCAGTTACAGGGGAATCTCCTACAATGAGCAGTTCTTC
TRBV27,.,TRBD2,TRBJ2-1,CASSPGGAGYNEQFF,TGTGCCAGCAGTCCGGGGGGGGCGGGATACAATGAGCAGTTCTTC
TRBV28,.,TRBD1,TRBJ1-1,CASSGISKDRGKMNTEAFF,TGTGCCAGCAGTGGCATTTCTAAGGACAGGGGGAAGATGAACACTGAAGCTTTCTTT
TRBV10-2,.,.,TRBJ1-1,CASSEPPTAYEAFF,TGCGCCAGCAGTGAGCCCCCGACAGCTTATGAAGCTTTCTTT
TRBV6-6,.,.,TRBJ2-1,CASAKAQGGGDEQFF,TGTGCCAGCGCCAAGGCACAAGGGGGCGGGGATGAGCAGTTCTTC
TRBV5-1,.,.,TRBJ2-5,CASGQLQETQYF,TGCGCCAGCGGACAGCTCCAAGAGACCCAGTACTTC
TRBV5-5,.,.,TRBJ1-2,CASSLEGGGGFGYTF,TGTGCCAGCAGCTTGGAAGGTGGGGGGGGCTTTGGCTACACCTTC
TRBV7-9,.,.,TRBJ2-1,CASSPRGVGTNEQFF,TGTGCCAGCAGCCCCAGGGGGGTGGGCACCAATGAGCAGTTCTTC
TRBV19,.,TRBD1,TRBJ2-4,CASSISRSGTAENIQYF,TGTGCCAGTAGTATTTCCCGATCCGGGACAGCCGAAAACATTCAGTACTTC
TRBV4-2,.,TRBD2,TRBJ2-3,CASSQDIPWVSGGADTQYF,TGTGCCAGCAGCCAAGATATCCCGTGGGTCAGCGGGGGGGCAGATACGCAGTATTTT
TRBV19,.,.,TRBJ2-3,CASRSTTSTDTQYF,TGTGCCAGTAGGAGTACTACTAGCACAGATACGCAGTATTTT
TRBV19,.,.,TRBJ1-2,CASRHEGYGYTF,TGTGCCAGCCGTCACGAGGGCTATGGCTACACCTTC
TRBV5-5,.,.,TRBJ1-1,CASSPAGGYGEAFF,TGTGCCAGCAGTCCGGCGGGAGGTTATGGTGAAGCTTTCTTT
TRBV28,.,TRBD1,TRBJ1-3,CASTSGQGPYSGNTIYF,TGTGCCAGCACCTCCGGACAGGGCCCCTACTCTGGAAACACCATATATTTT
TRBV6-5,.,.,TRBJ1-6,CASRRRAEPLHF,TGTGCCAGCAGAAGAAGAGCGGAACCCCTCCACTTT
TRBV19,.,TRBD2,TRBJ2-3,CASSFTSGQSVDTQYF,TGTGCCAGTAGTTTCACTAGCGGCCAATCGGTAGATACGCAGTATTTT
TRBV19,.,TRBD1,TRBJ1-2,CASSTGTGKGYTF,TGTGCCAGTAGTACCGGGACAGGGAAAGGCTACACCTTC
TRBV7-9,.,TRBD1,TRBJ1-2,CASSSYPGGPGYTF,TGTGCCAGCAGCTCGTATCCAGGGGGTCCCGGCTACACCTTC
TRBV28,.,TRBD1,TRBJ2-7,CASSLSWRQGAYEQYF,TGTGCCAGCAGTTTAAGTTGGCGCCAGGGGGCCTACGAGCAGTACTTC
TRBV19,few,TRBD1,TRBJ2-1,CASSILGGQGTDEQFF,TGTGCCAGTAGTATCCTCGGGGGACAGGGAACAGATGAGCAGTTCTTC
TRBV19,.,.,TRBJ2-2,CASSIKRDTGELFF,TGTGCCAGTAGTATTAAGAGGGACACCGGGGAGCTGTTTTTT
TRBV7-3,.,TRBD1,TRBJ1-4,CASSAQGAWNEKLFF,TGTGCCAGCAGCGCCCAGGGGGCTTGGAATGAAAAACTGTTTTTT
TRBV7-3,.,TRBD2,TRBJ2-1,CASSLAGTSVNEQFF,TGTGCCAGCAGCTTGGCCGGGACTAGCGTAAATGAGCAGTTCTTC
TRBV5-1,.,.,TRBJ1-1,CASSLDSNTEAFF,TGCGCCAGCAGCTTGGACAGCAACACTGAAGCTTTCTTT
TRBV29-1,once,.,TRBJ2-3,CSVVPMNTQYF,TGCAGCGTTGTCCCTATGAATACGCAGTATTTT
TRBV7-8,.,TRBD2,TRBJ2-5,CASSLRTGRTSGRFLKETQYF,TGTGCCAGCAGCTTACGCACGGGGCGGACTAGCGGGAGGTTCTTAAAAGAGACCCAGTACTTC
TRBV19,.,TRBD1,TRBJ1-2,CASSAQGAGNYGYTF,TGTGCCAGTAGTGCACAGGGGGCTGGTAACTATGGCTACACCTTC
TRBV7-6,.,TRBD2,TRBJ2-3,CASSLNQRGGTDTQYF,TGTGCCAGCAGCTTAAATCAGCGGGGGGGCACAGATACGCAGTATTTT
TRBV5-4,.,TRBD2,TRBJ2-3,CASSLQTSGYTDTQYF,TGTGCCAGCAGCTTGCAGACTAGCGGCTACACAGATACGCAGTATTTT
TRBV12-5,.,TRBD2,TRBJ2-1,CASGQGLAEHNEQFF,TGTGCTAGTGGCCAGGGACTAGCGGAACACAATGAGCAGTTCTTC
TRBV9,.,.,TRBJ2-1,CASSVTLGYNEQFF,TGTGCCAGCAGCGTGACTCTGGGCTACAATGAGCAGTTCTTC
TRBV18,.,TRBD1,TRBJ2-7,CASSPPTGGSYEQYF,TGTGCCAGCTCACCACCCACAGGGGGGTCATACGAGCAGTACTTC
TRBV27,.,TRBD2,TRBJ2-2,CASSRGLAANTGELFF,TGTGCCAGCAGCCGCGGACTAGCGGCGAACACCGGGGAGCTGTTTTTT
TRBV27,.,TRBD1,TRBJ2-6,CASSFGGQGPSGANVLTF,TGTGCCAGCAGTTTCGGGGGACAGGGCCCCTCTGGGGCCAACGTCCTGACTTTC
TRBV6-1,.,TRBD1,TRBJ1-2,CASSEAGQGDGYTF,TGTGCCAGCAGTGAAGCCGGACAGGGGGATGGCTACACCTTC
TRBV9,.,.,TRBJ1-2,CASSGGQVVYGYTF,TGTGCCAGCAGCGGGGGCCAGGTGGTCTATGGCTACACCTTC